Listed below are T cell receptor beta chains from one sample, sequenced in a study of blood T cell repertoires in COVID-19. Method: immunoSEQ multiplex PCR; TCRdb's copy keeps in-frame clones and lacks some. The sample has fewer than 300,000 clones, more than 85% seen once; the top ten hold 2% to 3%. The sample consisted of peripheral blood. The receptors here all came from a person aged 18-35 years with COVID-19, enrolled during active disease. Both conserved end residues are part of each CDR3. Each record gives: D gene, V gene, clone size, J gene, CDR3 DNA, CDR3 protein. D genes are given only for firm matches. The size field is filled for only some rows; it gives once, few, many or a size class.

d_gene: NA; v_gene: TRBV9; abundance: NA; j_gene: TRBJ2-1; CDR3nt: TGTGCCAGCAGCGTAGGAACTTCTGAGCAGTTCTTC; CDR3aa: CASSVGTSEQFF
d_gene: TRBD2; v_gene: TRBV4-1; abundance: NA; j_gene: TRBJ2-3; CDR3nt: TGCGCCAGCAGCCCACCGGGACTAGCGGAGCCCTGGGAGGATACGCAGTATTTT; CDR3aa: CASSPPGLAEPWEDTQYF
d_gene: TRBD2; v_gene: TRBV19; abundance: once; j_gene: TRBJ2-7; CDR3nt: TGTGCCAGTAGTAGCGGGTCGGGGGGCGAGCAGTACTTC; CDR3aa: CASSSGSGGEQYF
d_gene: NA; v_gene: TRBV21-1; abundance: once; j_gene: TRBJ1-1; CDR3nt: TGTGCCAGCCTAAGGGCTGGAGGGGAAGGCACTGAAGCTTTCTTT; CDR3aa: CASLRAGGEGTEAFF
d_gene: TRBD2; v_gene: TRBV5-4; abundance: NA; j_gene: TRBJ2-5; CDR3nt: TGTGCCAGCAGCTGGGGGACTAGCGGGATAAAGACCCAGTACTTC; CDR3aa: CASSWGTSGIKTQYF
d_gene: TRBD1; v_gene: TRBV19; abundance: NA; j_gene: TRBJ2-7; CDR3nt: TGTGCCAGTAGTATGGGACAGCTCTACGAGCAGTACTTC; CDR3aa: CASSMGQLYEQYF
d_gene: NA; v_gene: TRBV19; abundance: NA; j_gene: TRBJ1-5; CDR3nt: TGTGCCAGTAGTATTAGTGGGCAACAGCCCCAGCATTTT; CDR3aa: CASSISGQQPQHF
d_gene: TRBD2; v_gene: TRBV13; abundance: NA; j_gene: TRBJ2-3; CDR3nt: TGTGCCAGCAGCCTTAGCGGGAGGGCTAGCACAGATACGCAGTATTTT; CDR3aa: CASSLSGRASTDTQYF
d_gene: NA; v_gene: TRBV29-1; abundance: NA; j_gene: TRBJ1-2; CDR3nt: TGCAGCGTTGCAGGGGACGGCTACACCTTC; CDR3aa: CSVAGDGYTF
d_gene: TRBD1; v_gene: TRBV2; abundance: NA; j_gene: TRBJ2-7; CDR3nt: TGTGCCATCGGGGGACAGGGGCCTGGGGAGCAGTACTTC; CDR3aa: CAIGGQGPGEQYF
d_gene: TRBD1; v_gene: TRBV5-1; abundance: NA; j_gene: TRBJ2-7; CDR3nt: TGCGCCAGCAGCCCCGGGACAGGGGCCTACGAGCAGTACTTC; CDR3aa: CASSPGTGAYEQYF
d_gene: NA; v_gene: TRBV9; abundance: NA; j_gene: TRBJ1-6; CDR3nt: TGTGCCAGCAGCCGGAGCGGGGCTTCTAATAATTCACCCCTCCACTTT; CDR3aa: CASSRSGASNNSPLHF
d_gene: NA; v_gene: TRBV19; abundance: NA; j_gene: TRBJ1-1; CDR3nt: TGTGCCAGTAGTTACTCGGAGATGAACACTGAAGCTTTCTTT; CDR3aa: CASSYSEMNTEAFF
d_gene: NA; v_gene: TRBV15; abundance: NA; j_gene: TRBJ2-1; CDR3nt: TGTGCCACCAAACGAGGATCCTCCTCCTACAATGAGCAGTTCTTC; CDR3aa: CATKRGSSSYNEQFF
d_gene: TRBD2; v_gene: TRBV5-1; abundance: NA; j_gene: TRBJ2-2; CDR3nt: TGCGCCAGCAGCTTGGCCGGGGGGGAGGCCACCGGGGAGCTGTTTTTT; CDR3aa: CASSLAGGEATGELFF
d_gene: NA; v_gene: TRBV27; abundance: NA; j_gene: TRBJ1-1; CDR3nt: TGTGCCAGCAGTTTGGGGCAGGGCAGGAACACTGAAGCTTTCTTT; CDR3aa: CASSLGQGRNTEAFF
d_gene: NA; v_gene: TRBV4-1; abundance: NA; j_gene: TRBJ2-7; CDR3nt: TGCGCCAGCAGCCAAGAAAGGGCAGGGAACGGCCGCTCCTACGAGCAGTACTTC; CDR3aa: CASSQERAGNGRSYEQYF
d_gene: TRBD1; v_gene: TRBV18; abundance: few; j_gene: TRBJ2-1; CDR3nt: TGTGCCAGCTGCCGGGACAGACAGTACAATGAGCAGTTCTTC; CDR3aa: CASCRDRQYNEQFF
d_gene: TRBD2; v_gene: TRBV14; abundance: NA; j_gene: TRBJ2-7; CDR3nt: TGTGCCAGCAGCCAAGATTACAGGACCTATCAGGATAGCGGGACCTACGAGCAGTACTTC; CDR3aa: CASSQDYRTYQDSGTYEQYF
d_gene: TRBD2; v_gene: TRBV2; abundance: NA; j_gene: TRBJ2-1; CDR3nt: TGTGCCAGCAGTGGTTCTAGCGGCGACAATGAGCAGTTCTTC; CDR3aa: CASSGSSGDNEQFF
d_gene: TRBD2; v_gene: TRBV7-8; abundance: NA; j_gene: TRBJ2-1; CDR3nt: TGTGCCAGCAGCTTAGTACCAGGTGCTAGCGGGAGAAAGGATGAGCAGTTCTTC; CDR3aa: CASSLVPGASGRKDEQFF
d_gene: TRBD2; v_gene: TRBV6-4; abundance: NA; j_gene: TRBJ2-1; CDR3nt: TGTGCCAGCAGTGACGGGGCGGGAGCTCACAATGAGCAGTTCTTC; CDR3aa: CASSDGAGAHNEQFF
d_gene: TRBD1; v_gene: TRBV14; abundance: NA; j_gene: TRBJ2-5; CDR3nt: TGTGCCAGCAGCGCGCACAGGGGCGGGGAGACCCAGTACTTC; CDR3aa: CASSAHRGGETQYF